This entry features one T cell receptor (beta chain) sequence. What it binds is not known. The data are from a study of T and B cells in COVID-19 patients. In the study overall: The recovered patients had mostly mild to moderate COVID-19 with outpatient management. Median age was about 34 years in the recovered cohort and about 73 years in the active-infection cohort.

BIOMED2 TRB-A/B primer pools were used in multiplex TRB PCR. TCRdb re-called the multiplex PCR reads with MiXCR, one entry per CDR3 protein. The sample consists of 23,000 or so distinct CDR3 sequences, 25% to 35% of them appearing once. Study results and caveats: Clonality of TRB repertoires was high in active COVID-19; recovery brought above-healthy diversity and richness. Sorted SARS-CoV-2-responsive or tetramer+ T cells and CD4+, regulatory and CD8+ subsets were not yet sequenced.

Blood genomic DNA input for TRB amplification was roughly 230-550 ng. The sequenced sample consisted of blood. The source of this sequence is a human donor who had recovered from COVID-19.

The DNA of the CDR3 is TGTGCCAGCAGTTCGGGACAGAGGAATCAGCCCCAGCATTTT. Amino acids: CASSSGQRNQPQHF. The V gene is TRBV6-6, the J gene TRBJ1-5, with 7 positions matching TRBD1. The germline V gene encodes CDR1 MNHNY and CDR2 SVGAGI (reference sequence). The CDR3 extends over 14 amino acids. Trimming at V came to 4 bases and at J to 4 bases, leaving 4 bases not matched to a gene.